A selection of T cell receptor beta chains follows, all from one sample in a study of cytomegalovirus exposure and HLA in healthy donors. TCRdb's copy holds only in-frame clones and misses some; the assay was immunoSEQ multiplex PCR. The data show around 300,000 clones, around nine tenths seen once. The sample comprised PBMCs. The receptors were sampled from a woman aged 18-35 years in good health and CMV-seronegative. Each CDR3 is given with its conserved first and last residue. The D gene is left open where the match is weak. Clone size is stated in some rows and not others, as once, few, many or a class when expanded.

CDR3 DNA | CDR3 protein | D gene | clone size | J gene | V gene
TGTGCCAGCAGTTCCTCGGGACAGGGAATGAACACTGAAGCTTTCTTT | CASSSSGQGMNTEAFF | TRBD1 | . | TRBJ1-1 | TRBV28
TGTGCCAGCAGCTTGGCCGGAGCGAGGAGCTCCTACGAGCAGTACTTC | CASSLAGARSSYEQYF | . | . | TRBJ2-7 | TRBV5-4
TGTGCCAGCAGCTTAGAACAGGGGACGGGAAAACTGTTTTTT | CASSLEQGTGKLFF | TRBD1 | . | TRBJ1-4 | TRBV7-2
TGCGCCAGCAGACCGGGACAGGGGGCTTATCAGCCCCAGCATTTT | CASRPGQGAYQPQHF | TRBD1 | . | TRBJ1-5 | TRBV10-2
TGTGCCAGCAGTCAAAGGGGAAATGAGCAGTTCTTC | CASSQRGNEQFF | . | . | TRBJ2-1 | TRBV27
TGTGCCAGTGAGAAAAGTGGGGGCTGGGGTCAGCCCCAGCATTTT | CASEKSGGWGQPQHF | . | once | TRBJ1-5 | TRBV19
TGTGCCAGCAGCTTGATGACTTCTCACCTCTATGGCTACACCTTC | CASSLMTSHLYGYTF | . | . | TRBJ1-2 | TRBV5-6
TGTGCCAGCAGTACCAGTGGCAGCTCCTATAATTCACCCCTCCACTTT | CASSTSGSSYNSPLHF | . | . | TRBJ1-6 | TRBV28
TGTGCCAGCAGCTTAGTGGCCGCCGGGGAGCTGTTTTTT | CASSLVAAGELFF | . | . | TRBJ2-2 | TRBV7-2
TGTGCCAGCAGCGTAGGGGCTAGCGGAGCCACCGGGGAGCTGTTTTTT | CASSVGASGATGELFF | TRBD2 | . | TRBJ2-2 | TRBV9
TGTGCCAGCAGCTTAGGTTTGGGGGGAGGGCCCGGCGGCGAGCAGTACTTC | CASSLGLGGGPGGEQYF | TRBD2 | . | TRBJ2-7 | TRBV7-6
TGCGCCAGCAGCTTGGAGGGGAACGCCGGGGAGCTGTTTTTT | CASSLEGNAGELFF | . | . | TRBJ2-2 | TRBV5-1
TGTGCCAGCAGTCCAAATACAGCGGCTGGCTACACCTTC | CASSPNTAAGYTF | . | . | TRBJ1-2 | TRBV28